This passage covers 4 T cell receptor beta chains from one sample sequenced in a study of radiotherapy plus CTLA-4 blockade in lung cancer. Profiling relied on immunoSEQ multiplex PCR, and the TCRdb table lists in-frame clones only, not all of them. Of about 46,000 clones in the sample, roughly 77% are singletons; the top ten hold approximately 9%. Sample: peripheral blood, taken from a patient treated with radiotherapy plus ipilimumab. The receptors originated from a human donor with non-small cell lung cancer who had a complete response to radiotherapy plus ipilimumab.

This rearrangement joins TRBV10-2 to TRBJ1-6; a possible D gene is TRBD1 (6 bases). The CDR3 is 14 amino acids. V lost 3 bases to trimming and J lost 5 bases, with 8 bases between them. The germline gives CDR1 WSHSY, CDR2 SAAADI. The CDR3 bases are TGCGCCAGCAGTGAACAGGGCCATAATTCACCCCTCCACTTT. Translation gives CASSEQGHNSPLHF.

V gene TRBV9 combines with J gene TRBJ2-5, with D unclear. V was shortened by 0 bases and J by 4 bases, with 16 bases between the two germline ends. The CDR3 length is 16 residues. Germline V lookup: CDR1 SGDLS, CDR2 YYNGEE. The CDR3 DNA follows: TGTGCCAGCAGCGTAGTTCAAGACTCCCGCATAGAGACCCAGTACTTC. Translated, it gives CASSVVQDSRIETQYF.

The rearrangement joins TRBV6-5 to TRBJ1-2, with 8 nucleotides matching TRBD1. CDR1 MNHEY and CDR2 SVGAGI come from the germline V gene. The length of the CDR3 is 13 residues. Trimming at V came to 10 bases and at J to 2 bases, leaving 6 bases not matched to a gene. The CDR3 coding sequence is TGTGCCACAAGACAGGGGAAGAACTATGGCTACACCTTC. Translating it yields CATRQGKNYGYTF.

This chain joins TRBV7-2 and TRBJ1-6, with D possibly matching TRBD1 (6 bases). The CDR3 has 13 amino acids. V was clipped by 5 bases and J by 7 bases, with 9 bases between them. The germline gives CDR1 SGHTA, CDR2 FQGNSA. CDR3 sequence reads: CASSPGQNSPLHF. The CDR3, as DNA: TGTGCCAGCAGCCCTGGACAGAATTCACCCCTCCACTTT.